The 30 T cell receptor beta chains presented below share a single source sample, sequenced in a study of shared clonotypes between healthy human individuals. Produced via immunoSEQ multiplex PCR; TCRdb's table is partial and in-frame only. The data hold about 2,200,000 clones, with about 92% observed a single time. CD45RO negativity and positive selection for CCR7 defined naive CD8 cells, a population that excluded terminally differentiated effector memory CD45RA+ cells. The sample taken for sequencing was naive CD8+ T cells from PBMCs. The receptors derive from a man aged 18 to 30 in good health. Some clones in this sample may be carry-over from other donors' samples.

The CDR3 coding sequence is TGTGCCAGCAGCCACCGGGACAGGGGCCTCAACGAGCAGTACTTC. Translated: CASSHRDRGLNEQYF. The V call is TRBV2, the J call TRBJ2-7; 10 bases fit TRBD1. Germline V gene sequence: CDR1 SNHLY, CDR2 FYNNEI. This CDR3 contains 15 residues. The J segment lost 5 bases and the V segment lost 6 bases, leaving 10 bases of the junction unmatched.

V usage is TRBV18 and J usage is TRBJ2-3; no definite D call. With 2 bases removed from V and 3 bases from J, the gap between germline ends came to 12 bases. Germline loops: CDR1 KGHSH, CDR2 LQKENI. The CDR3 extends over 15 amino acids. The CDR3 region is CASSPGRVVTDTQYF. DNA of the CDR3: TGTGCCAGCTCACCAGGAAGGGTCGTGACAGATACGCAGTATTTT.

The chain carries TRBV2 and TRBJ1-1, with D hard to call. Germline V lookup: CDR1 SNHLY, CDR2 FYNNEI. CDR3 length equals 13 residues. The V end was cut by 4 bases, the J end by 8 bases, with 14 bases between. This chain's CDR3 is CASSGGAPREAFF. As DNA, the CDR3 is TGTGCCAGCAGTGGGGGAGCGCCCAGGGAAGCTTTCTTT.

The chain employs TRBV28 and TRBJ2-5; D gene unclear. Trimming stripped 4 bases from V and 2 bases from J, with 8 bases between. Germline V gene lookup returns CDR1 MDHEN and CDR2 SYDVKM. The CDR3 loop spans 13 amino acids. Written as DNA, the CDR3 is TGTGCCAGCAGTTGGGTTATGCAAGAGACCCAGTACTTC. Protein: CASSWVMQETQYF.

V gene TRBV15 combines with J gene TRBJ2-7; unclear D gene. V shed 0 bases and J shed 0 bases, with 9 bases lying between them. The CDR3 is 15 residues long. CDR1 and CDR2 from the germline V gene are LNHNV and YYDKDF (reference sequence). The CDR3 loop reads CATSRDRPSSYEQYF. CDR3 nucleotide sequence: TGTGCCACCAGCAGAGACAGGCCCAGCTCCTACGAGCAGTACTTC.

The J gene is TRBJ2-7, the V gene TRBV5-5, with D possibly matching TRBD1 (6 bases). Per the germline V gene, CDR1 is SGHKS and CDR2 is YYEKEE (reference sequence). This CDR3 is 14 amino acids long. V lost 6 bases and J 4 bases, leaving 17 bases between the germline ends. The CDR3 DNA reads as TGTGCCAGCATCTTATCAAGCAGGGGTTACGAGCAGTACTTC. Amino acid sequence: CASILSSRGYEQYF.

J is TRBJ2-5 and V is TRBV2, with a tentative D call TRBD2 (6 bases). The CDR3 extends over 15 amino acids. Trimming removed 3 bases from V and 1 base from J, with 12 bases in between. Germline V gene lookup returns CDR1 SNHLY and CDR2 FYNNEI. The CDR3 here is CASSEWLAIQETQYF. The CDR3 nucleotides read TGTGCCAGCAGTGAGTGGCTAGCGATCCAAGAGACCCAGTACTTC.

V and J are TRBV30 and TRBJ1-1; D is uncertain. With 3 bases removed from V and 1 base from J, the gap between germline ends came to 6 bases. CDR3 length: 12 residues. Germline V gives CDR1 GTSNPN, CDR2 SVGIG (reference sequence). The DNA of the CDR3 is TGTGCCTGGAGCCCGCGGAACACTGAAGCTTTCTTT. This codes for CAWSPRNTEAFF.

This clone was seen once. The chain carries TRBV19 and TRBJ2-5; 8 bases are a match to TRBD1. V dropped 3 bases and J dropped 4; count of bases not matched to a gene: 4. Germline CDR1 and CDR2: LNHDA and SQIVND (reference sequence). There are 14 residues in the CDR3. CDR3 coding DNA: TGTGCCAGTAGTATGAGGACAGGGATAGAGACCCAGTACTTC. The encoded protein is CASSMRTGIETQYF.

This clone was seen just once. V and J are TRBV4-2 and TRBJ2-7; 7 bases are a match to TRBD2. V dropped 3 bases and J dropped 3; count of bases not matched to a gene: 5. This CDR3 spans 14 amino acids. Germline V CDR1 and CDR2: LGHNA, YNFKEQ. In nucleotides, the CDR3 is TGTGCCAGCAGCCAGCGCGGGAGAGGCTACGAGCAGTACTTC. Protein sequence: CASSQRGRGYEQYF.

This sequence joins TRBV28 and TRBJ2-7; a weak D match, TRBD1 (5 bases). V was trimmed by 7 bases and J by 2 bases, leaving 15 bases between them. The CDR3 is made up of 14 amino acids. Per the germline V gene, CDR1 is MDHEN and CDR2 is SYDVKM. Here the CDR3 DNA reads TGTGCCAGCACCTTCCCAGGGTCGGCCTACGAGCAGTACTTC. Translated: CASTFPGSAYEQYF.

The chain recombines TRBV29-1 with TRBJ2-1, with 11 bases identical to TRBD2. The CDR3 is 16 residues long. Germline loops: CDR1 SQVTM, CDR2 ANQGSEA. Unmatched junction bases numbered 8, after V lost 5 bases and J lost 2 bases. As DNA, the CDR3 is TGCAGCGTTTCTGGACTAGCGGGTAACCCCTACAATGAGCAGTTCTTC. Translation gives CSVSGLAGNPYNEQFF.

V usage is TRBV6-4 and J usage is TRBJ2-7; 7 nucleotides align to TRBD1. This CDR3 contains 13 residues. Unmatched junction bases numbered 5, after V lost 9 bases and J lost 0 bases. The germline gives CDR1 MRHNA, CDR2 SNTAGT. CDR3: CARRQGSSYEQYF. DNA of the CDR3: TGTGCCAGGAGACAGGGTTCCTCCTACGAGCAGTACTTC.

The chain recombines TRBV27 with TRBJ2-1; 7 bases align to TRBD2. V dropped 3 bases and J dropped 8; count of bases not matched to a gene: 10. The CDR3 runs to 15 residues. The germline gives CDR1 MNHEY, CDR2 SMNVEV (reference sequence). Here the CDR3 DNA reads TGTGCCAGCAGTTTTGGGAGGGAGGGCCGGGATGAGCAGTTCTTC. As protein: CASSFGREGRDEQFF.

The CDR3 DNA follows: TGTGCCAGCAGTCCACCTATGGGCTATGGCTACACCTTC. It yields the protein CASSPPMGYGYTF. The chain employs TRBV27 and TRBJ1-2; D is unresolved. V lost 5 bases to trimming and J lost 4 bases, with 11 bases between them. CDR1 is MNHEY and CDR2 is SMNVEV in the germline V gene (reference sequence). This CDR3 is built from 13 residues.

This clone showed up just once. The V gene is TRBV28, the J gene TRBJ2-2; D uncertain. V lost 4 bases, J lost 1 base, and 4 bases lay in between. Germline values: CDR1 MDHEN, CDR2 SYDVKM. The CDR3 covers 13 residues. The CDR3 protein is CASSSKNTGELFF. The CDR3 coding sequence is TGTGCCAGCAGTTCGAAGAACACCGGGGAGCTGTTTTTT. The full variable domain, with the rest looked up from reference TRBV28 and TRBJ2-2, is DVKVTQSSRYLVKRTGEKVFLECVQDMDHENMFWYRQDPGLGLRLIYFSYDVKMKEKGDIPEGYSVSREKKERFSLILESASTNQTSMYLCASSSKNTGELFFGEGSRLTVL.

The CDR3 DNA reads TGTGCCAGCAGTCACGCCCCCCCCAACTATGGCTACACCTTC. As protein: CASSHAPPNYGYTF. The chain links TRBV6-5 to TRBJ1-2; D gene uncertain. Trimming removed 5 bases from V and 2 bases from J, with 12 bases in between. The CDR3 sequence is 14 residues long. Per the germline V gene, CDR1 is MNHEY and CDR2 is SVGAGI.

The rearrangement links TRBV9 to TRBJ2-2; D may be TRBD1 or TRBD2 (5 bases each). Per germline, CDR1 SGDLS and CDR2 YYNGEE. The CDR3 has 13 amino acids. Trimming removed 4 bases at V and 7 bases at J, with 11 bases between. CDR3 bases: TGTGCCAGCAGCCCCGAGGGGCTCGGGGAGCTGTTTTTT. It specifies CASSPEGLGELFF.

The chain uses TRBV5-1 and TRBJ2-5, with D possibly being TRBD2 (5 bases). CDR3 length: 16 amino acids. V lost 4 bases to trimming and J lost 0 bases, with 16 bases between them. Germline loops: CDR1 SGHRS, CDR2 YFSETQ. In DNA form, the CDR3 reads TGCGCCAGCAGCCTGGACTCGGTAGTTTACCAAGAGACCCAGTACTTC. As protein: CASSLDSVVYQETQYF.

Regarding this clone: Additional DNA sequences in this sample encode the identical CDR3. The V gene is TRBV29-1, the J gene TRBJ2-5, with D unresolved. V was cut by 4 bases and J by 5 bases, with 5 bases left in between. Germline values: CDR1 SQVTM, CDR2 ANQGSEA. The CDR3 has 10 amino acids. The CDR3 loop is CSVVGETQYF. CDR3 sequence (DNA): TGCAGCGTTGTCGGGGAGACCCAGTACTTC. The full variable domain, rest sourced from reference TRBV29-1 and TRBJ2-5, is SAVISQKPSRDICQRGTSLTIQCQVDSQVTMMFWYRQQPGQSLTLIATANQGSEATYESGFVIDKFPISRPNLTFSTLTVSNMSPEDSSIYLCSVVGETQYFGPGTRLLVL.

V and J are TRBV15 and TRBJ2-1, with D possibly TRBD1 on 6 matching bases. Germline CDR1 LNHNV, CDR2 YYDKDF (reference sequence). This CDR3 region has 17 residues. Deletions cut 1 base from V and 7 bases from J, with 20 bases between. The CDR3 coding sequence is TGTGCCACCAGCAGAGGCCCCCCGGGACATTCCTTTAATGAGCAGTTCTTC. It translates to CATSRGPPGHSFNEQFF.

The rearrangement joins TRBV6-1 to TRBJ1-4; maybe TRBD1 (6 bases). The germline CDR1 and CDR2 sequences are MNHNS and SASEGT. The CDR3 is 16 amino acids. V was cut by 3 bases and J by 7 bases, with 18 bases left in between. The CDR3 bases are TGTGCCAGCAGTGATTTCCCCGGGACACTCCTTGAAAAACTGTTTTTT. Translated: CASSDFPGTLLEKLFF.

The CDR3 sequence is CASSWSRQGWAEKLFF. The CDR3 DNA reads TGTGCCAGCAGCTGGAGCCGACAGGGCTGGGCTGAAAAACTGTTTTTT. The chain recombines TRBV7-9 with TRBJ1-4; TRBD1 agrees at 7 bases. The V gene end was trimmed by 4 bases and the J gene end by 7 bases; junction bases not matched to a gene: 12. This CDR3 comprises 16 residues. Germline V gives CDR1 SEHNR, CDR2 FQNEAQ (reference sequence).

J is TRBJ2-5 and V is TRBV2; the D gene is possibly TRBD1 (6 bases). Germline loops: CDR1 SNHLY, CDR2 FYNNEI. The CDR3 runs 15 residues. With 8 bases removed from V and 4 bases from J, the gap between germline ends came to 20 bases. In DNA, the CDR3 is TGTGCCAGCGCGCCCCGGCCAGGGGTCCCAGAGACCCAGTACTTC. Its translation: CASAPRPGVPETQYF.

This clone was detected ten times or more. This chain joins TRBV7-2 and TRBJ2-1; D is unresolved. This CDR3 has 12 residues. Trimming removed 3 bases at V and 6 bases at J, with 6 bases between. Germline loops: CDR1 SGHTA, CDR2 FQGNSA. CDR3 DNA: TGTGCCAGCAGCTTTGTTATCAATGAGCAGTTCTTC. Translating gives CASSFVINEQFF.

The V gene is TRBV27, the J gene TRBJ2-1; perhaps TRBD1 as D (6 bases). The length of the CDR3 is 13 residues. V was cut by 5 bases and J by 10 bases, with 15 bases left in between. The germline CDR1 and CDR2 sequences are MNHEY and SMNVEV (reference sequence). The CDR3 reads CASSAGAMTEQFF. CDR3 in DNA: TGTGCCAGCAGTGCAGGGGCGATGACGGAGCAGTTCTTC.

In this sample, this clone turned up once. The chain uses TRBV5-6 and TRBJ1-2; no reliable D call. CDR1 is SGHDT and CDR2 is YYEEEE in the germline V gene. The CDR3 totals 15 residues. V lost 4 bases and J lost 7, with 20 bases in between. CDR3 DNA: TGTGCCAGCAGCCCCCCCACGCCCCCGAAGGGTGGCTACACCTTC. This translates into CASSPPTPPKGGYTF.

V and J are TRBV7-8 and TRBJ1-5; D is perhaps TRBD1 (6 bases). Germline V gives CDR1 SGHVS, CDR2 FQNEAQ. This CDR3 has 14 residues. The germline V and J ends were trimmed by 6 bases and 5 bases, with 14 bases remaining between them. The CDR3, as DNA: TGTGCCAGCAGTTCTGACGGGGGCTATCAGCCCCAGCATTTT. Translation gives CASSSDGGYQPQHF.

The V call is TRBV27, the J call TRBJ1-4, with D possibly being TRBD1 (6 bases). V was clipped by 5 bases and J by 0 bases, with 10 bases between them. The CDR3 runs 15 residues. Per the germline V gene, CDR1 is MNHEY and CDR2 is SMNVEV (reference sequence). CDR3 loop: CASSTTGTTNEKLFF. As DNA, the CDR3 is TGTGCCAGCAGTACAACAGGGACAACTAATGAAAAACTGTTTTTT. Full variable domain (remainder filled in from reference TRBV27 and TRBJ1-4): EAQVTQNPRYLITVTGKKLTVTCSQNMNHEYMSWYRQDPGLGLRQIYYSMNVEVTDKGDVPEGYKVSRKEKRNFPLILESPSPNQTSLYFCASSTTGTTNEKLFFGSGTQLSVL.

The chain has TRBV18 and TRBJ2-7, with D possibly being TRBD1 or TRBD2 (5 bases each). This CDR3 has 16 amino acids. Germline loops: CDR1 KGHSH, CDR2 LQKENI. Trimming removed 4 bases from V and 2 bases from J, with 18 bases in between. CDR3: CASSQVLGTDTYEQYF. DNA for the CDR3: TGTGCCAGCTCACAAGTTCTCGGGACGGATACCTACGAGCAGTACTTC.